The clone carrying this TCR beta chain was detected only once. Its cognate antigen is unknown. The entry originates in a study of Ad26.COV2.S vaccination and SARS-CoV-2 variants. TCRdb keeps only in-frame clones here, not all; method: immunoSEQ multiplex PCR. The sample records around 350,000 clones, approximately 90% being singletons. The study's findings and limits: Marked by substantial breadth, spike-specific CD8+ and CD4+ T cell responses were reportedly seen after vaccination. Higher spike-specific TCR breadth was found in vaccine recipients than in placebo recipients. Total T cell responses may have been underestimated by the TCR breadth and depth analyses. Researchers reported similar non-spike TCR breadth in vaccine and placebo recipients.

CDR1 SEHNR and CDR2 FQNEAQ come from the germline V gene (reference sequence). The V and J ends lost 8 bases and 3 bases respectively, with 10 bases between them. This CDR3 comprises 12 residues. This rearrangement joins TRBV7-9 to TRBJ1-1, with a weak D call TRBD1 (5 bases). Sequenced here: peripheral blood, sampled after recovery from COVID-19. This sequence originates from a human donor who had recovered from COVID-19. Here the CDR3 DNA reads TGTGCCAGCGGGGCAGAGGACACTGAAGCTTTCTTT. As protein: CASGAEDTEAFF.